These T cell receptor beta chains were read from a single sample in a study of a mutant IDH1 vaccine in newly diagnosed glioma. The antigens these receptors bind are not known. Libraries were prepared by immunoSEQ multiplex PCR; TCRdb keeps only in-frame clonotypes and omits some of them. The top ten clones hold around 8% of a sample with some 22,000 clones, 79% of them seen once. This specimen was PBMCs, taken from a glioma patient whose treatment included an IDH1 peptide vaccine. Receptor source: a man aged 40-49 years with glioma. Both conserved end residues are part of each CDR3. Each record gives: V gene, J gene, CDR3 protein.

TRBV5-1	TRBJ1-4	CASSIGLGSNEKLFF
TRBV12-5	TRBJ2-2	CASGFGREGNTGELFF
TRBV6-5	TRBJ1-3	CASRREAGNTIYF
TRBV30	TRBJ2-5	CACSSGGQETQYF
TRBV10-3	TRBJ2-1	CAISERLPRESQDEQFF
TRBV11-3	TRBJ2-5	CASSLEGGRGTQYF
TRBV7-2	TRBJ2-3	CASSLVPSGRAGRTDTQYF
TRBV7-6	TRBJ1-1	CASSPRQATEAFF
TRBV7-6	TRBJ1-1	CASSKAPGAATEAFF
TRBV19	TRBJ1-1	CASTPGQGLSGAFF
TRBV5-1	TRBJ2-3	CASSGAGQDTQYF
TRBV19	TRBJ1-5	CASNTGGDQPQHF
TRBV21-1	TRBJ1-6	CASSKGNSPLHF
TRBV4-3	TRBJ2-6	CASSQGGEDLNVLTF
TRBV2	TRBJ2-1	CASRPREGAREQFF
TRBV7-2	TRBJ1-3	CASSFDGLSGNTIYF
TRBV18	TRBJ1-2	CASSPPGRPVEANYGYTF
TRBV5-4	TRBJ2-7	CASRGQGAYEQYF
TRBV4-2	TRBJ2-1	CASSQDRREQFF
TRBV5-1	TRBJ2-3	CASRVGSGKISDTQYF
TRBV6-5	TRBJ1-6	CASSYGGALNSPLHF
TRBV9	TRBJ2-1	CASSATLSSYNEQFF
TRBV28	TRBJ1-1	CASSPYGQGARGTEAFF
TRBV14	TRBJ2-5	CASSQGQTGGETQYF
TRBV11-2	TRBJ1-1	CASSLTSLLPGEAFF
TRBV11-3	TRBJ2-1	CASSPRSSGSSYNEQFF
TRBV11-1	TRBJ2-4	CASSFGLSRSENIQYF
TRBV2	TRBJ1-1	CASTSQGLDEAFF
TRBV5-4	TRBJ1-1	CASSFAVGNTEAFF
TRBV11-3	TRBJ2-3	CASSLTRTSNTQYF
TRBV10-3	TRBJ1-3	CAIMAGRSGNTIYF
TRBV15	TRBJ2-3	CATSRATDTQYF
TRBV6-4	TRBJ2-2	CASGRGTGELFF
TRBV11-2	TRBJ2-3	CASSLASGPSTDTQYF
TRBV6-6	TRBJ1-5	CASSYGGQGDQPQHF
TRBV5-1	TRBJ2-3	CASSLVGGRALDTQYF
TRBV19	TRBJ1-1	CASSILPPVNTEAFF
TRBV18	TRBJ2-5	CASSPIFGETQYF
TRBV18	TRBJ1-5	CASSRASQPQHF
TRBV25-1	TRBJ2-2	CASKPSGRGNTGELFF
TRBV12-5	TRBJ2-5	CASGTGPQETQYF
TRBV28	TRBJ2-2	CASRKLISGELFF
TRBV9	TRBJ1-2	CASSVTGAYGYTF
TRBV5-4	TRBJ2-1	CASSLVLGLSDSYNEQFF
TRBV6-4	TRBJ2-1	CASSDSRGIAGSSYNEQFF
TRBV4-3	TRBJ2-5	CASSQSRISETQYF
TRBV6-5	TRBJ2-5	CASSGGGRETQYF
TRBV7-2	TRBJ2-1	CASSSSGFEQFF
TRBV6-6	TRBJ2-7	CASSYEAGPTYEQYF
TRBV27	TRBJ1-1	CASSLLGNMNTEAFF
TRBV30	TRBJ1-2	CAWSVRRTGGYGYTF
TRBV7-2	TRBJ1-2	CASSLRPGQEEGYTF